Below, 9 T cell receptor beta chains from the same sample are listed, as sequenced in a study of CD8 T cells in ankylosing spondylitis (dated by TCRdb to 2016 to 2017). The receptor library was made with 5' RACE. Sequenced on an Illumina HiSeq 2500. Clones were called with MiXCR by TCRdb after fastp trimmed the public reads at Q25, and only in-frame beta chains were retained. Here each entry gathers all rows of one CDR3 protein and keeps the most common genes and DNA. The sample has 250,000 to 350,000 distinct CDR3 sequences on record, about 20% of them singletons. The top ten constitute 7.5% to 9% of the sample. Input material: blood, either unsorted or a sorted T cell fraction (not recorded which). The receptors stem from a male donor with ankylosing spondylitis or in good health (not recorded which).

The chain combines TRBV20-1 with TRBJ2-7; 12 bases agree with TRBD1. The junction had 3 bases not matched to a gene; V was cut back by 3 bases and J by 0 bases. Per germline, CDR1 DFQATT and CDR2 SNEGSKA (reference sequence). This CDR3 region has 15 residues. CDR3 amino acids: CSARGTGGRSYEQYV. As DNA, the CDR3 is TGCAGTGCTAGGGGGACAGGGGGCCGCTCCTACGAGCAGTACGTC.

V is TRBV27 and J is TRBJ1-5; D perhaps matches TRBD1 (5 bases). Germline CDR1 MNHEY, CDR2 SMNVEV (reference sequence). The V end was cut by 6 bases, the J end by 5 bases, with 20 bases between. CDR3 length equals 16 residues. The CDR3 coding sequence is TGTGCCAGCAGAAAAAGGGGTCCGCAGAGGGATCAGCCCCAGCATTTT. This encodes CASRKRGPQRDQPQHF.

This chain links TRBV9 with TRBJ2-1; weak D call: TRBD2 (5 bases). V was trimmed by 0 bases and J by 7 bases, leaving 11 bases between them. CDR1 SGDLS and CDR2 YYNGEE come from the germline V gene. The length of the CDR3 is 14 residues. The CDR3 sequence: CASSVAIRGNEQFF. CDR3 DNA sequence: TGTGCCAGCAGCGTAGCTATCCGGGGTAATGAGCAGTTCTTC.

The chain couples TRBV28 to TRBJ1-2; 10 nucleotides line up with TRBD1. CDR1 is MDHEN, CDR2 SYDVKM, per germline. The CDR3 extends over 16 amino acids. Trimming at V came to 1 base and at J to 3 bases, leaving 5 bases not matched to a gene. The chain's CDR3 is CASSLFTGTGDYGYTF. CDR3 nucleotides: TGTGCCAGCAGTTTATTCACCGGGACAGGGGACTATGGCTACACCTTC.

J is TRBJ2-7 and V is TRBV27; TRBD1 matches 8 bases. This CDR3 has 15 residues. After removal of 5 bases from V and 1 base from J, the junction contained 7 bases not matched to a gene. From germline, CDR1 is MNHEY and CDR2 SMNVEV (reference sequence). The CDR3 DNA sequence: TGTGCCAGCAGTATCGGGACAGGAAATTCCTACGAGCAGTACGTC. Amino acids: CASSIGTGNSYEQYV.

CDR3 protein: CSGGQGSTEAFF. The CDR3 region has the DNA TGCAGCGGGGGACAGGGGAGCACTGAAGCTTTCTTT. The J gene is TRBJ1-1, the V gene TRBV29-1; the match to TRBD1 covers 10 bases. CDR3 length: 12 amino acids. V shed 7 bases and J 4 bases; nucleotides not matched to a gene: 3. Germline V lookup: CDR1 SQVTM, CDR2 ANQGSEA.

This rearrangement joins TRBV3-1 to TRBJ1-2; 8 bases match TRBD1. V gave up 1 base and J gave up 6 bases; unmatched junction bases: 4. The CDR3 covers 14 residues. The V gene's germline CDR1 is LGHDT and CDR2 YNNKEL (reference sequence). The chain's CDR3 is CASSQGTGYNGYTF. The CDR3 nucleotides read TGTGCCAGCAGCCAAGGGACAGGGTATAATGGCTACACCTTC.

This clonotype has a handful of counts. V is TRBV20-1 and J is TRBJ2-3; no firm D call. The V gene's germline CDR1 is DFQATT and CDR2 SNEGSKA (reference sequence). This CDR3 is built from 14 residues. The ends were cut back, 6 bases at V and 2 bases at J, with 15 bases in the middle. The CDR3 protein is CSASSTRNTDTQYF. The CDR3 bases are TGCAGTGCCTCCTCGACAAGAAACACAGATACGCAGTATTTT.

The chain uses TRBV15 and TRBJ2-3; 11 bases align to TRBD2. CDR1 and CDR2 (germline): LNHNV, YYDKDF (reference sequence). J gave up 1 base and V 1 base, and 13 bases lay outside the gene matches. This CDR3 region has 20 residues. CDR3 residues: CATSRGSKASGRRGTDTQYF. CDR3 coding DNA: TGTGCCACCAGCAGAGGGTCCAAGGCTAGCGGGAGGAGGGGCACAGATACGCAGTATTTT.